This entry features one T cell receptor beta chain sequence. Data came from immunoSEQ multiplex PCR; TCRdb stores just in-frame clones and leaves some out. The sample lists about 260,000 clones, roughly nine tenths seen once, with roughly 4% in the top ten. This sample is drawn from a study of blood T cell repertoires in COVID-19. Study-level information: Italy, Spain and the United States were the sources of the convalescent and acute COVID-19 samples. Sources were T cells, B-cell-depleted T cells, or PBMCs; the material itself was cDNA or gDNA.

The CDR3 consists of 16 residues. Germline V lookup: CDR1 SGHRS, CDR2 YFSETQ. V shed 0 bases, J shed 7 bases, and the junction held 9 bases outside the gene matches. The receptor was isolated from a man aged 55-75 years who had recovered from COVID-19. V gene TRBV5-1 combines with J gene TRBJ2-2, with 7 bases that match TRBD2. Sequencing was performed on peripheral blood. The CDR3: CASSLERGGAVGELFF. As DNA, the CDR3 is TGCGCCAGCAGCTTGGAACGCGGGGGAGCTGTCGGGGAGCTGTTTTTT.